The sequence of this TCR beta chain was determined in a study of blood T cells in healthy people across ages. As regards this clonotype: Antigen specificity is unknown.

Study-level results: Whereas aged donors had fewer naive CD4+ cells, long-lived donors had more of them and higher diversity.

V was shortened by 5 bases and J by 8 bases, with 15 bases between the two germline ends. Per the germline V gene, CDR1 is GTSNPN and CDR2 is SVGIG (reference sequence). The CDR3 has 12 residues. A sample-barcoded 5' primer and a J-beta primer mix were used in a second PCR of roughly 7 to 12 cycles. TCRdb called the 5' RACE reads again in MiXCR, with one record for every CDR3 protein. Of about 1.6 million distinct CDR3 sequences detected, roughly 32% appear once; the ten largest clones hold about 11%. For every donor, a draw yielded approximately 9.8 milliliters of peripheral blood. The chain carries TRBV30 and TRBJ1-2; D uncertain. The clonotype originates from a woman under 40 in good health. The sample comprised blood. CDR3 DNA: TGTGCCTGGTCCGATCGGGCTGTGGGCTACACCTTC. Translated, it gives CAWSDRAVGYTF.